These T cell receptor beta chains were read from a single sample in a study of a mutant IDH1 vaccine in newly diagnosed glioma. Sequenced by immunoSEQ multiplex PCR; TCRdb stores in-frame clones only, minus some. Of tens of thousands of clones listed, around 87% are singletons. For these receptors, no antigen is known. The starting material was PBMCs, obtained from a glioma patient whose treatment included an IDH1 peptide vaccine. The receptors originated from a woman under 40 with glioma. Both conserved end residues are part of each CDR3.

CASSGTAGGTEAFF	TRBV6-6	TRBJ1-1
CASSQWDEMNTEAFF	TRBV4-1	TRBJ1-1
CASRDGAAEAFF	TRBV2	TRBJ1-1
CASGPGGLGQSNEKLFF	TRBV5-1	TRBJ1-4
CSVREGSYNEQFF	TRBV29-1	TRBJ2-1
CASTGQLLNYGYTF	TRBV6-1	TRBJ1-2
CASSDWRGGTDTQYF	TRBV25-1	TRBJ2-3
CASSPSGRGTGPTDTQYF	TRBV11-2	TRBJ2-3
CASSSGGRSDEQFF	TRBV5-4	TRBJ2-1
CASSDFGGAEAFF	TRBV6-1	TRBJ1-1
CASRGRADTQYF	TRBV2	TRBJ2-3
CASSGTMWYEQYF	TRBV2	TRBJ2-7
CASSFGQNSPLHF	TRBV19	TRBJ1-6
CASTGQGGLETQYF	TRBV2	TRBJ2-5
CASSSGTGIPHEQYF	TRBV5-1	TRBJ2-7
CASSQEGPGATNEKLFF	TRBV4-1	TRBJ1-4
CASSQTAAIAEAFF	TRBV18	TRBJ1-1
CASSPSQGAWTGNTIYF	TRBV7-2	TRBJ1-3
CASSFPPQVSNYRYTF	TRBV11-3	TRBJ1-2
CASSPWTGSYEQYF	TRBV5-1	TRBJ2-7
CSAGKDLSDTQYF	TRBV29-1	TRBJ2-3
CASSLATGGVGYTEAFF	TRBV5-1	TRBJ1-1
CASSLGTVVPYGYTF	TRBV5-4	TRBJ1-2
CASSFSTDTQYF	TRBV5-4	TRBJ2-3
CASSTDRYYEQYF	TRBV18	TRBJ2-7
CASSPETGRRGNYGYTF	TRBV19	TRBJ1-2
CSVESGSVYYGYTF	TRBV29-1	TRBJ1-2
CASSFAGRGGGTGELFF	TRBV5-1	TRBJ2-2
CASSLPKRLADSYEQYF	TRBV7-9	TRBJ2-7
CASSLEAAMNTEAFF	TRBV5-1	TRBJ1-1
CASSPQGSGTIYF	TRBV7-9	TRBJ1-3
CAWTQLGTAGEAFF	TRBV30	TRBJ1-1
CAWSRGQGPNTEAFF	TRBV30	TRBJ1-1
CSVEAEDNYGYTF	TRBV29-1	TRBJ1-2
CASRGGPNSGNTIYF	TRBV5-1	TRBJ1-3
CASSFTDAPGGTEAFF	TRBV5-8	TRBJ1-1
CASSVEGGNTIYF	TRBV9	TRBJ1-3
CSVVGSGANVLTF	TRBV29-1	TRBJ2-6
CASSQAWEGGVTGELFF	TRBV14	TRBJ2-2
CARDQQGGANYGYTF	TRBV2	TRBJ1-2
CSAVSGILSYEQYF	TRBV29-1	TRBJ2-7
CASSPTGPNTGELFF	TRBV9	TRBJ2-2
CASSPPSAGGLRTGELFF	TRBV18	TRBJ2-2
CASSKGQGTIYGYTF	TRBV5-1	TRBJ1-2
CASSDGTRRITQYF	TRBV2	TRBJ2-3
CASAVRSAYGYTF	TRBV6-6	TRBJ1-2
CASSPGQGAYEQYF	TRBV4-1	TRBJ2-7
CAWGFQGARETQYF	TRBV30	TRBJ2-5
CASSQESGRGGRLEAFF	TRBV4-1	TRBJ1-1
CASRRQTSLTDTQYF	TRBV28	TRBJ2-3
CASRHSGTSSSGEQYF	TRBV5-4	TRBJ2-7
CASSLKLAGFQETQYF	TRBV11-2	TRBJ2-5
CASSPVAPSTDTQYF	TRBV4-1	TRBJ2-3
CSVVRPGEKLFF	TRBV29-1	TRBJ1-4
CASRGGQGASGGNTIYF	TRBV7-9	TRBJ1-3
CASSEVRGYTF	TRBV25-1	TRBJ1-2
CASSLDRRGTEAFF	TRBV5-4	TRBJ1-1
CASSLFRDRYQAFF	TRBV11-2	TRBJ1-1